Listed here is a single TCR beta chain. In germline, CDR1 is KGHSH, CDR2 LQKENI. V lost 2 bases to trimming and J lost 2 bases; unmatched junction nucleotides: 8. CDR3 length equals 16 residues. This record belongs to a study of beta chain features in type 1 diabetes. Investigators reverse transcribed all isolated RNA, so they sequenced expressed TCRB transcripts. Data came from immunoSEQ multiplex PCR; TCRdb stores just in-frame clones and leaves some out. The sample lists around 300,000 clones; about 10% were seen once. Sequenced sample: naive CD4+ T cells from blood. This TCR came from a woman aged 30 to 39 in good health. The chain employs TRBV18 and TRBJ2-5; TRBD1 agrees at 7 bases. Written as DNA, the CDR3 is TGTGCCAGCTCACCAGTGACAGGGCACCTACAAGAGACCCAGTACTTC. This codes for CASSPVTGHLQETQYF.